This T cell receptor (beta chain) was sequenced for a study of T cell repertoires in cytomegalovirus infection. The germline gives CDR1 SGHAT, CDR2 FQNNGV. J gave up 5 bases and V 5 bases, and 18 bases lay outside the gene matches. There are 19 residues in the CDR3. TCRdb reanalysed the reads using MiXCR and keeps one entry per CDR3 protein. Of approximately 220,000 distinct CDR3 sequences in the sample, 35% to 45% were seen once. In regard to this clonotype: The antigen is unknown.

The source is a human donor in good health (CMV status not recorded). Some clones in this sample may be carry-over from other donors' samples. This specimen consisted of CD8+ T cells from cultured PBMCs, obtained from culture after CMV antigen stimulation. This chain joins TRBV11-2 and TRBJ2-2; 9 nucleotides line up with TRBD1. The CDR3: CASSRTIPGQGRGTGELFF. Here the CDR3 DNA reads TGTGCCAGCAGCCGCACCATCCCGGGACAGGGTAGAGGGACCGGGGAGCTGTTTTTT.